Listed below are T cell receptor beta chains from one sample, sequenced in a study of T cell responses to AZD1222 COVID-19 vaccine. TCRdb's copy holds only in-frame clones and misses some; the assay was immunoSEQ multiplex PCR. The table records about 100,000 clones, 90% of them present only once. The starting material was peripheral blood, obtained on day 0 of AZD1222 vaccination. These receptors all stem from an adult in good health. Both conserved end residues are part of each CDR3. The order of the fields is J gene, clone size, CDR3 length, V gene, D gene, CDR3 DNA, CDR3 protein. A D gene is named only where the DNA matches it firmly. Size values are once, few and many counts, or a class for expanded clones, and some rows have none.

>TRBJ1-2|-|14|TRBV16|-
TGTGCCAGCAGCCAAGGTACGGCTAACTATGGCTACACCTTC
CASSQGTANYGYTF
>TRBJ2-1|-|18|TRBV7-9|TRBD2
TGTGCCAGCAGCGAAACTAGCGGGGGGAGATCCTCCTACAATGAGCAGTTCTTC
CASSETSGGRSSYNEQFF
>TRBJ1-1|-|15|TRBV5-1|-
TGCGCCAGCAGCTCAACGAGGGGGTCCCACACTGAAGCTTTCTTT
CASSSTRGSHTEAFF
>TRBJ1-1|-|15|TRBV5-1|-
TGCGCCAGCAGACAGGGCTCCACGCGAGACACTGAAGCTTTCTTT
CASRQGSTRDTEAFF
>TRBJ1-1|-|15|TRBV5-6|-
TGTGCCAGCAGCTTGTTGGCAGACGGGAACACTGAAGCTTTCTTT
CASSLLADGNTEAFF
>TRBJ2-1|-|14|TRBV11-2|TRBD2
TGTGCCAGCAGCTGGAGCATAGCGGGAAATGAGCAGTTCTTC
CASSWSIAGNEQFF
>TRBJ2-2|-|15|TRBV7-2|-
TGTGCCAGCAGCTTAAGGACACTGAACACCGGGGAGCTGTTTTTT
CASSLRTLNTGELFF
>TRBJ2-2|-|12|TRBV19|-
TGTGCCAGTAGTAGCATCCCCGGGGAGCTGTTTTTT
CASSSIPGELFF
>TRBJ1-4|few|15|TRBV9|TRBD1
TGTGCCAGCAGCAGGGGGACAGGGGTTAATGAAAAACTGTTTTTT
CASSRGTGVNEKLFF
>TRBJ1-4|-|16|TRBV11-2|-
TGTGCCAGCAGCTTAAGGGGGGCAGGGGAAAGTGAAAAACTGTTTTTT
CASSLRGAGESEKLFF
>TRBJ1-1|few|14|TRBV3-1/TRBV3-2|-
TGTGCCAGCAGCCCCACGACGGGGGACACTGAAGCTTTCTTT
CASSPTTGDTEAFF
>TRBJ1-5|-|13|TRBV5-8|-
TGTGCCAGCAGCGTCATCGAAGATCAGCCCCAGCATTTT
CASSVIEDQPQHF
>TRBJ2-7|once|16|TRBV18|TRBD1
TGTGCCAGCTCACCGACGGGACAGGGGGCCGGAGGGGGGGAGTACTTC
CASSPTGQGAGGGEYF
>TRBJ2-5|-|14|TRBV5-1|-
TGCGCCAGCAGCTTGGATTCAGGGCAAGAGACCCAGTACTTC
CASSLDSGQETQYF
>TRBJ2-4|-|12|TRBV4-1|-
TGCGCCAGCAGTACTCCGGGGCAAATTCAGTACTTC
CASSTPGQIQYF
>TRBJ2-7|-|15|TRBV6-1|-
TGTGCCAGCAGTGATTTGGGGAGCGGTCCCTACGAGCAGTACTTC
CASSDLGSGPYEQYF
>TRBJ1-6|-|15|TRBV9|-
TGTGCCAGCAGCGTAGGCTGGGATGTTGAGGCACCCCTCCACTTT
CASSVGWDVEAPLHF
>TRBJ2-1|-|14|TRBV10-3|TRBD2
TGTGCCACTGAATTAGCGGGGAAAATGGATGAGCAGTTCTTC
CATELAGKMDEQFF
>TRBJ1-1|-|14|TRBV7-2|-
TGTGCCAGCTTACTACAGGCGATGAACACTGAAGCTTTCTTT
CASLLQAMNTEAFF
>TRBJ1-2|-|15|TRBV19|-
TGTGCCAGTAGGGGACGGGCGCGGGTCCCCCCCGGCTACACCTTC
CASRGRARVPPGYTF
>TRBJ2-1|-|14|TRBV30|TRBD2
TGTGCCTGGAGTGAAACCGTAGCGGGGTCTGAGCAGTTCTTC
CAWSETVAGSEQFF
>TRBJ2-1|-|12|TRBV29-1|-
TGCAGCGTTGGGGAGGTGGACAATGAGCAGTTCTTC
CSVGEVDNEQFF
>TRBJ2-3|-|15|TRBV11-2|-
TGTGCCAGCAGCGCCCAGTCGGGTGAAACAGATACGCAGTATTTT
CASSAQSGETDTQYF
>TRBJ1-5|once|12|TRBV15|-
TGTGCCACCAGCAGAGAACCTGAGCCCCAGCATTTT
CATSREPEPQHF
>TRBJ1-4|-|18|TRBV7-9|-
TGTGCCAGCAGCTTAGGGAGTTGGGACACCTCAACTAATGAAAAACTGTTTTTT
CASSLGSWDTSTNEKLFF
>TRBJ2-7|-|14|TRBV6-5|-
TGTGCCAGCGAAACGGGTGGCAGGGGCTACGAGCAGTACTTC
CASETGGRGYEQYF
>TRBJ1-1|-|15|TRBV7-2|-
TGTGCCAGCAGCTTAACGGGGGGACAGAACACTGAAGCTTTCTTT
CASSLTGGQNTEAFF
>TRBJ2-1|-|16|TRBV28|TRBD2
TGTGCCAGCAGTTCCCCCCGCGGGGGAACCTACAATGAGCAGTTCTTC
CASSSPRGGTYNEQFF